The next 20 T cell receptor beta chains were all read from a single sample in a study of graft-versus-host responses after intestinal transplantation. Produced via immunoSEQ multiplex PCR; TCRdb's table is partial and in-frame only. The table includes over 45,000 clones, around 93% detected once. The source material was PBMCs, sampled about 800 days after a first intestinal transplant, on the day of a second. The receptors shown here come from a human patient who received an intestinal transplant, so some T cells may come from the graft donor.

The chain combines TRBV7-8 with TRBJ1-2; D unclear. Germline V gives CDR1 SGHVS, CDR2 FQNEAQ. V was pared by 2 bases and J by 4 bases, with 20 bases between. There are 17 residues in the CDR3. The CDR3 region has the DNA TGTGCCAGCAGCTTAACTTTGCTTACCCGAAAGACCTATGGCTACACCTTC. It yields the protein CASSLTLLTRKTYGYTF.

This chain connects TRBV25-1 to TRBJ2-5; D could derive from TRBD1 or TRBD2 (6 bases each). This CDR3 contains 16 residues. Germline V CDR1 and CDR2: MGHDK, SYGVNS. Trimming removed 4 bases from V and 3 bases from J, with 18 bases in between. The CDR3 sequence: CASSGKGRGAKETQYF. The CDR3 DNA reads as TGTGCCAGCAGTGGTAAAGGTAGGGGGGCCAAAGAGACCCAGTACTTC.

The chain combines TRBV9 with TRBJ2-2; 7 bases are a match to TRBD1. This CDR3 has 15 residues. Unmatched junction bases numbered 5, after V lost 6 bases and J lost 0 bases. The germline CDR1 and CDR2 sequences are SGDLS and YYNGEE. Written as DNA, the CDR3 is TGTGCCAGCACCTCCGGGACAGCGAACACCGGGGAGCTGTTTTTT. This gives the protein CASTSGTANTGELFF.

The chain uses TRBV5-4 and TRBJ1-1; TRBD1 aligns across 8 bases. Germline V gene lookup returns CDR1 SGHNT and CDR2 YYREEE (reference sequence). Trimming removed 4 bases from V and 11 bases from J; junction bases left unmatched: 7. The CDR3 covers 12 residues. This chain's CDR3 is CASSPDREVAFF. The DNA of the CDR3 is TGTGCCAGCAGCCCGGACAGGGAGGTGGCTTTCTTT.

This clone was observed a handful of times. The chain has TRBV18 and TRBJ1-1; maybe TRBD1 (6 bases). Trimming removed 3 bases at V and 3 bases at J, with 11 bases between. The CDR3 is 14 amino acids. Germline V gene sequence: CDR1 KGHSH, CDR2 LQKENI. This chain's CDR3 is CASSPLQGDTEAFF. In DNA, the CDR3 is TGTGCCAGCTCACCGTTACAGGGCGACACTGAAGCTTTCTTT.

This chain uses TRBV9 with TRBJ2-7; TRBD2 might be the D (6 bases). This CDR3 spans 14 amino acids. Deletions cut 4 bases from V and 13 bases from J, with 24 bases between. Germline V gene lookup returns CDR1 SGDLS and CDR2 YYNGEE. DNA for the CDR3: TGTGCCAGCAGCCGGGACTGGGACCCATCTATACTCTACTTC. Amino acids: CASSRDWDPSILYF.

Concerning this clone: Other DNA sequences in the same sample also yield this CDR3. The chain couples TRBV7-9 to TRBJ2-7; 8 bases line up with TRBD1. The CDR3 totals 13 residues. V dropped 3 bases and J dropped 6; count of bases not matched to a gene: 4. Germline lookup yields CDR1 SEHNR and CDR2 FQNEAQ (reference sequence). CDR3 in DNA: TGTGCCAGCAGCTTGCAGGGGGCGGGCGAGCAGTACTTC. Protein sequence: CASSLQGAGEQYF.

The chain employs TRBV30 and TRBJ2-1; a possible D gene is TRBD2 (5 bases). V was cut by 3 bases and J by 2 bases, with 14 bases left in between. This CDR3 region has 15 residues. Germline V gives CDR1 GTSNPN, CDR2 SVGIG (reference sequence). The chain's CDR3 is CAWRVTGRPYNEQFF. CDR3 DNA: TGTGCCTGGAGGGTTACGGGGAGACCCTACAATGAGCAGTTCTTC.

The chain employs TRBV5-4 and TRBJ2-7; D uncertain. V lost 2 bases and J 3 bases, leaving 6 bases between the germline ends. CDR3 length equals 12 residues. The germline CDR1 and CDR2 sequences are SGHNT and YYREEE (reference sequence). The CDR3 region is CASSFGGYEQYF. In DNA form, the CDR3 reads TGTGCCAGCAGCTTCGGCGGCTACGAGCAGTACTTC.

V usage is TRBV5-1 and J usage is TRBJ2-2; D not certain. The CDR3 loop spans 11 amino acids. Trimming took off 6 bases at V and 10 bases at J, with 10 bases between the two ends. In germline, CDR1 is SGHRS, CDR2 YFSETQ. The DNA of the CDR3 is TGCGCCAGCAATCTGCCTCTGGAGCTGTTTTTT. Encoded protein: CASNLPLELFF.

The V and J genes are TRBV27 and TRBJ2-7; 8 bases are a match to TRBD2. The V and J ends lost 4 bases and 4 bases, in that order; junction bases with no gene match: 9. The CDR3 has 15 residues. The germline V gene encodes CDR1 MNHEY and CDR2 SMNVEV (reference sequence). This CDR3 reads CASSSLVSGSYEQYF. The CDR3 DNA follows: TGTGCCAGCAGTTCGCTAGTCAGCGGGAGTTACGAGCAGTACTTC.

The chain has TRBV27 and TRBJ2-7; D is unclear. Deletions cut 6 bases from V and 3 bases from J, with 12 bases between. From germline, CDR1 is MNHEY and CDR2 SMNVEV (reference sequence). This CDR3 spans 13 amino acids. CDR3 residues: CASSLGPGYEQYF. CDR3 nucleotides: TGTGCCAGCAGCCTTGGACCGGGCTACGAGCAGTACTTC.

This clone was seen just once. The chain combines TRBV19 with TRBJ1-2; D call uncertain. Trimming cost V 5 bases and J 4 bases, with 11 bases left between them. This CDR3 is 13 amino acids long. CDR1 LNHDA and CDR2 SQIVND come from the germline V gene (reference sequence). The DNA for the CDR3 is TGTGCCAGTAGTCCCCAAGCTGGCTATGGCTACACCTTC. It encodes CASSPQAGYGYTF.

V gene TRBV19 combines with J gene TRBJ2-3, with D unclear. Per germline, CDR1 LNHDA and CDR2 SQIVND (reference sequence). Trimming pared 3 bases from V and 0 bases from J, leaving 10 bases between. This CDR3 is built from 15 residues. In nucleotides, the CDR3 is TGTGCCAGTAGTATTTACGGAACTAGCACAGATACGCAGTATTTT. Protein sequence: CASSIYGTSTDTQYF.

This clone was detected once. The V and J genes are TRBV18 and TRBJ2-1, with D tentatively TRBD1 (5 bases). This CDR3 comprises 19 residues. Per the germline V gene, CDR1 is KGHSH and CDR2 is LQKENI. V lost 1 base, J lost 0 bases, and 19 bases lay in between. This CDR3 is CASSPLPVRVESSYNEQFF. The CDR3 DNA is TGTGCCAGCTCACCACTCCCTGTCAGGGTAGAGAGCTCCTACAATGAGCAGTTCTTC.

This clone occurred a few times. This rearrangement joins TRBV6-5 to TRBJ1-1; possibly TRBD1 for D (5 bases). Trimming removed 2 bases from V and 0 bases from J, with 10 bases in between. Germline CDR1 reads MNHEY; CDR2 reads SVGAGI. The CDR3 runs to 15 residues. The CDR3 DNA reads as TGTGCCAGCAGTTACGACGGGGGATTGAACACTGAAGCTTTCTTT. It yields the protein CASSYDGGLNTEAFF.

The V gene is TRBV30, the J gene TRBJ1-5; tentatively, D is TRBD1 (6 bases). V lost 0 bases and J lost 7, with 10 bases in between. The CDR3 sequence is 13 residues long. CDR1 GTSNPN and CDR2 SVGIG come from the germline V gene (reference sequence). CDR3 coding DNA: TGTGCCTGGAGTGTACAGGGTAGCCAGCCCCAGCATTTT. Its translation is CAWSVQGSQPQHF.

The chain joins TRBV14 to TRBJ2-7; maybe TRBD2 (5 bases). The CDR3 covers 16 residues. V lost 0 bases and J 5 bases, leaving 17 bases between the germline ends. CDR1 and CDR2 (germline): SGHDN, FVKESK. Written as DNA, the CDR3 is TGTGCCAGCAGCCAAGATGTCTTTGGGAGAGGACACGAGCAGTACTTC. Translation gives CASSQDVFGRGHEQYF. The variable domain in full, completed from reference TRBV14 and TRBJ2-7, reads EAGVTQFPSHSVIEKGQTVTLRCDPISGHDNLYWYRRVMGKEIKFLLHFVKESKQDESGMPNNRFLAERTGGTYSTLKVQPAELEDSGVYFCASSQDVFGRGHEQYFGPGTRLTVT.

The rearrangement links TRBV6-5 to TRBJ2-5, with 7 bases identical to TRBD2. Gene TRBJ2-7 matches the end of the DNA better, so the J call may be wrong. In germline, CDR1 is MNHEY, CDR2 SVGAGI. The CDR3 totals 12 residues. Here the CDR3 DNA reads TGTGCCAGCAAAAGGGGAGGGGACGAGCAGTACTTC. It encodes CASKRGGDEQYF.

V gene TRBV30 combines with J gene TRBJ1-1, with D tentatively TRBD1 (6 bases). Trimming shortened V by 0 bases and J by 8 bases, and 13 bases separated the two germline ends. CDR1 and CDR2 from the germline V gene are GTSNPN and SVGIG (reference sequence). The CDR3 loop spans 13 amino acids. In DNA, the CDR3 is TGTGCCTGGAGTGTAATTGGGCAGGGGGAAGCTTTCTTT. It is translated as CAWSVIGQGEAFF.